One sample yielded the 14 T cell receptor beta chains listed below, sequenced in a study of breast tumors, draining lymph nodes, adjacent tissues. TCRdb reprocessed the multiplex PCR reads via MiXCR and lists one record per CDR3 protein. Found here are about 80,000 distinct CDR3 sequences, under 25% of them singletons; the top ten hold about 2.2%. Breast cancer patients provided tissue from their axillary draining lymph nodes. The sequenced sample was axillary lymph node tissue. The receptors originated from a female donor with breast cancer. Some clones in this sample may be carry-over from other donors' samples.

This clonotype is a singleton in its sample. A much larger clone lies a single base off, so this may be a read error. CDR3 DNA sequence: TGCACCAGCAGCCAAGATGGGACAGATACGCAGTATTTT. Protein product: CTSSQDGTDTQYF. The V gene is TRBV4-3, the J gene TRBJ2-3; no reliable D call. This CDR3 has 13 residues. CDR1 LGHNA and CDR2 YSLEER come from the germline V gene.

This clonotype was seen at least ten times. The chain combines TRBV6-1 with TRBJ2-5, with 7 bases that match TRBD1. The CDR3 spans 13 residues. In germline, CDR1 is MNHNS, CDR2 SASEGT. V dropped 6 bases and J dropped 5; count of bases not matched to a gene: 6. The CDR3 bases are TGTGCCAGCAGCGCCGACAGGGCGGAGACCCAGTACTTC. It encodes CASSADRAETQYF.

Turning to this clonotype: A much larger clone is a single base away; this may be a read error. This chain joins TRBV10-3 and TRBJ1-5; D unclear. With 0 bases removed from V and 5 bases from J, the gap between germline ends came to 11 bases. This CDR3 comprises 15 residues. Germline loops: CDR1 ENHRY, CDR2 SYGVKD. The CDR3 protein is CAISESGERDQPQHF. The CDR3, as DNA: TGTGCCATCAGTGAGTCCGGGGAACGCGATCAGCCCCAGCATTTT.

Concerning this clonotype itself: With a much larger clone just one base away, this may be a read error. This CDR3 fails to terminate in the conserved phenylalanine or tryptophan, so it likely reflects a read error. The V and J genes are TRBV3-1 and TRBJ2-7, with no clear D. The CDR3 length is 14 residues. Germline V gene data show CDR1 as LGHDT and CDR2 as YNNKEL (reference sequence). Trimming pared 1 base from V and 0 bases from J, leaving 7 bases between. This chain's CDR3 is CASSQGLASYEQYS. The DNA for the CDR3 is TGTGCCAGCAGCCAAGGACTCGCCTCCTACGAGCAGTACTCC.

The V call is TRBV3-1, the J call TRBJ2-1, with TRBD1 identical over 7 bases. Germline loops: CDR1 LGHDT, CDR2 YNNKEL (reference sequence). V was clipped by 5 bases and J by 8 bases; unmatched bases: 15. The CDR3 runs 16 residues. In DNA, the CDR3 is TGTGCCAGCAGCGACCCACAGGGGCCGACCCGGGATGAGCAGTTCTTC. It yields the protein CASSDPQGPTRDEQFF.

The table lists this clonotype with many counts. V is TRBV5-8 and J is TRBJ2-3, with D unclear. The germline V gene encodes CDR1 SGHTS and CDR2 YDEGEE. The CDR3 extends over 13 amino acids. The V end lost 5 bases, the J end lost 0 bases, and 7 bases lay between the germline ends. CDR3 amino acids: CASRGRSTDTQYF. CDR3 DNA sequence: TGTGCCAGCAGAGGCAGGAGCACAGATACGCAGTATTTT.

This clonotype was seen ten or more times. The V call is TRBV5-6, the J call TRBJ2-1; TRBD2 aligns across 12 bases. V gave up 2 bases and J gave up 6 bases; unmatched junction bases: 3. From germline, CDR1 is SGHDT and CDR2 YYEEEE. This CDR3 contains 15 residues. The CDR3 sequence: CASSFGLAGPNEQFF. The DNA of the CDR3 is TGTGCCAGCAGCTTCGGACTAGCGGGACCCAATGAGCAGTTCTTC.

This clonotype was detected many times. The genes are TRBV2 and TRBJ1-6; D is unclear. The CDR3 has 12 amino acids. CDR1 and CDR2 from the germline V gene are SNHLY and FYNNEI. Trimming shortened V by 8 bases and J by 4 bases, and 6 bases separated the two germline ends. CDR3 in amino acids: CASRQYNSPLHF. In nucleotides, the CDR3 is TGTGCCAGCCGCCAGTATAATTCACCCCTCCACTTT.

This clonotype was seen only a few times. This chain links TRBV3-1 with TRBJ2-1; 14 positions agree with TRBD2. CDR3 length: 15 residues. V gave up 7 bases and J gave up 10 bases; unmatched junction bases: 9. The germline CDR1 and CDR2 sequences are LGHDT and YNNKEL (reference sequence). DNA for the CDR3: TGTGCCAGCAAGTCCGGGACTAGCGGGAGAGGCGAGCAGTTCTTC. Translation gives CASKSGTSGRGEQFF.

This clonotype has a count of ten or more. Here the CDR3 reads CATSMDFGYEQYF. For the CDR3, the DNA is TGTGCCACCTCCATGGATTTTGGCTACGAGCAGTACTTC. V is TRBV10-3 and J is TRBJ2-7; no clear D gene. This CDR3 is built from 13 residues. Per the germline V gene, CDR1 is ENHRY and CDR2 is SYGVKD. V was cut by 10 bases and J by 3 bases, with 16 bases left in between.

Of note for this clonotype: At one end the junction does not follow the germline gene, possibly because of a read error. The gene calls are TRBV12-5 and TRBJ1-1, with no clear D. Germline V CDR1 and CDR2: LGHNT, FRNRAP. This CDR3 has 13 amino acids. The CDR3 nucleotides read TGTGCTAGTGGTTTGAGGGTGAACACTGAAGCTTCCTTT. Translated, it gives CASGLRVNTEASF.

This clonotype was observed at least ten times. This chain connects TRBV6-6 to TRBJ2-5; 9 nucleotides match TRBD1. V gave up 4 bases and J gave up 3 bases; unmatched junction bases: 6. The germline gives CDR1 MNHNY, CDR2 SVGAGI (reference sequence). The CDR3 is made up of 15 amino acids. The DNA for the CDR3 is TGTGCCAGCAGTTCGTTACAGGGGGCGGAAGAGACCCAGTACTTC. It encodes CASSSLQGAEETQYF.

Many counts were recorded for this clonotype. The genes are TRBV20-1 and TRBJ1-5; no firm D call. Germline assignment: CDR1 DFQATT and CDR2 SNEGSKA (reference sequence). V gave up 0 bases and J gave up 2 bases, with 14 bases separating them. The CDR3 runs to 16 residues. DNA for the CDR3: TGCAGTGCTAGAGACCCTAATCGGGGTCGCAATCAGCCCCAGCATTTT. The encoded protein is CSARDPNRGRNQPQHF.

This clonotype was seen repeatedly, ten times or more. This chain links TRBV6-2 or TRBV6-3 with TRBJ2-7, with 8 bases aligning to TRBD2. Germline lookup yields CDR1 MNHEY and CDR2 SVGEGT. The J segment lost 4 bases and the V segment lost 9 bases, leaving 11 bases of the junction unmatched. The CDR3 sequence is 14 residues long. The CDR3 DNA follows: TGTGCCAGTCAGACCATAGCGGGATTTTACGAGCAGTACTTC. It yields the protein CASQTIAGFYEQYF.